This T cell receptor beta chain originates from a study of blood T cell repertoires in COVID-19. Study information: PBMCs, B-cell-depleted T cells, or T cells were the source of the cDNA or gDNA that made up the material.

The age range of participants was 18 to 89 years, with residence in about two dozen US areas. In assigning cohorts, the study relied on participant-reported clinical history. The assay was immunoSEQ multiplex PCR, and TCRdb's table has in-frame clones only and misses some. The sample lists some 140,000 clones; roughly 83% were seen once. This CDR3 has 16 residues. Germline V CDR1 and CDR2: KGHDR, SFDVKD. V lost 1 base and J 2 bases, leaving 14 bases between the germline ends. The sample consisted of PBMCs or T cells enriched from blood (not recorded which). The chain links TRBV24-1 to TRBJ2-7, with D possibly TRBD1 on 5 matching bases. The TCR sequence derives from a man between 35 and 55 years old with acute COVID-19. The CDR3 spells CATSDLWQGDPYEQYF. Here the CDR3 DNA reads TGTGCCACCAGTGATTTATGGCAGGGCGACCCCTACGAGCAGTACTTC.